This entry concerns a single TCR beta chain. Its specificity is unknown. The source of the sample is a study of CD8 T cells in ankylosing spondylitis. Whole-study results and caveats: Researchers reportedly found disease-linked clones significantly enriched in matched ankylosing spondylitis synovial fluid. A TCR beta motif of seven or eight highly homologous variants appeared characteristic of ankylosing spondylitis blood.

The CDR3 is made up of 15 amino acids. Germline lookup yields CDR1 DFQATT and CDR2 SNEGSKA (reference sequence). V shed 4 bases and J shed 6 bases, with 21 bases lying between them. Libraries for TCR beta were made by quantitative 5'-RACE with molecular barcodes. TCRdb processed the 5' RACE reads anew with MiXCR; each CDR3 protein has one entry. The repertoire holds nearly 350,000 distinct CDR3 sequences, with roughly 14% as singletons. The J gene is TRBJ1-2, the V gene TRBV20-1; D gene ambiguous. Sequenced material: blood, either unsorted or a sorted T cell fraction (not recorded which). The TCR comes from a male donor with ankylosing spondylitis or in good health (not recorded which). For the CDR3, the DNA is TGCAGTGCTACGAACCCCCAGGACGGGGTACATGGCTACACCTTC. As protein: CSATNPQDGVHGYTF.